Listed here are 7 T cell receptor beta chains from one sample, sequenced in a study of T cells in Graves' hyperthyroidism and ophthalmopathy. The TCR beta CDR3 regions underwent amplification using RNA transcripts as the source. The HTBI set primed first-round TCR CDR3 RT-PCR. MiXCR was run by TCRdb on the multiplex PCR reads, yielding one entry per CDR3 protein. The sample lists about 640,000 distinct CDR3 sequences, approximately 15% occurring once. The sequenced sample consisted of blood. The receptors stem from a woman in her forties or fifties with Graves' ophthalmopathy.

There are a few counts of this clonotype. The V and J genes are TRBV15 and TRBJ2-5, with 12 nucleotides matching TRBD2. This CDR3 is built from 19 residues. V shed 3 bases and J 5 bases; nucleotides not matched to a gene: 16. CDR1 LNHNV and CDR2 YYDKDF come from the germline V gene (reference sequence). CDR3 residues: CATSSPIGLAGTSVETQYF. The CDR3 DNA sequence: TGTGCCACCAGCAGCCCCATCGGACTAGCGGGGACAAGCGTGGAGACCCAGTACTTC.

In this sample, this clonotype turned up many times. V gene TRBV28 combines with J gene TRBJ2-5, with a weak D call TRBD1 (7 bases). The CDR3 is 16 residues long. Trimming took 5 bases from V and 6 from J, leaving 22 bases between them. From germline, CDR1 is MDHEN and CDR2 SYDVKM. The chain's CDR3 is CASSPGAARGAKTQYF. CDR3 coding DNA: TGTGCCAGCAGTCCGGGCGCAGCCAGGGGGGCGAAGACCCAGTACTTC.

This clonotype was observed a few times. The chain links TRBV20-1 to TRBJ2-7; 7 bases are a match to TRBD1. The length of the CDR3 is 12 residues. Trimming cost V 6 bases and J 7 bases; bases outside gene matches: 9. Germline loops: CDR1 DFQATT, CDR2 SNEGSKA (reference sequence). CDR3 residues: CSAQKQGWEQYF. CDR3 in DNA: TGCAGTGCGCAAAAACAGGGGTGGGAGCAGTACTTC.

In its sample, this clonotype was seen many times. The V gene is TRBV7-2, the J gene TRBJ2-7; 9 nucleotides agree with TRBD1. Germline V gene lookup returns CDR1 SGHTA and CDR2 FQGNSA. With 6 bases clipped from V and 3 bases from J, the junction kept 9 bases outside the gene matches. The CDR3 contains 15 residues. DNA of the CDR3: TGTGCCAGCAGATACCTCGGGACAGGGAGCTACGAGCAGTACTTC. It encodes CASRYLGTGSYEQYF.

Many counts were recorded for this clonotype. The chain's CDR3 is CATSRASSRDEQFF. In DNA, the CDR3 is TGTGCCACCAGCAGAGCTTCTAGCCGGGATGAGCAGTTCTTC. The chain is built from TRBV15 and TRBJ2-1; the D gene is possibly TRBD2 (5 bases). CDR1 and CDR2 (germline): LNHNV, YYDKDF (reference sequence). This CDR3 has 14 amino acids. V shed 1 base and J shed 8 bases, with 12 bases lying between them.

The gene calls are TRBV5-1 and TRBJ2-5; TRBD2 matches 7 bases. Unmatched junction bases numbered 7, after V lost 4 bases and J lost 4 bases. Germline lookup yields CDR1 SGHRS and CDR2 YFSETQ. The CDR3 has 14 amino acids. Here the CDR3 reads CASSNGLEGETQYF. The CDR3 coding sequence is TGCGCCAGCAGCAACGGACTAGAGGGAGAGACCCAGTACTTC.

This clonotype was counted ten times or more. This chain connects TRBV15 to TRBJ2-7; D unresolved. The germline V gene encodes CDR1 LNHNV and CDR2 YYDKDF (reference sequence). The CDR3 sequence is 17 residues long. V was trimmed by 0 bases and J by 0 bases, leaving 15 bases between them. The CDR3: CATSRDRVGLSSYEQYF. CDR3 sequence (DNA): TGTGCCACCAGCAGAGATCGTGTGGGTCTGAGCTCCTACGAGCAGTACTTC.